This TCR beta chain was captured by sequencing in a study of monozygotic twins with inflammatory bowel disease. The CDR3 length is 13 residues. The RNA usage for each TCR library was roughly 3.5 ug of total RNA. Investigators made cDNA in eight separate reactions per sample. Each CDR3 protein gets one entry in TCRdb, which reprocessed the 5' RACE reads and gives no DNA. The sample's table shows about 380,000 distinct CDR3 sequences. For every donor, one blood sample of 2 to 2.5 ml was drawn. The sequenced sample consisted of blood. V is TRBV12-3 or TRBV12-4 and J is TRBJ1-5; TCRdb reports TRBD1, a call that lacks DNA to check it against. This TCR derives from a human donor with ulcerative colitis or Crohn's disease, or a healthy co-twin of an affected twin (not recorded which). The CDR3 protein is CASSLGQTQPQHF.